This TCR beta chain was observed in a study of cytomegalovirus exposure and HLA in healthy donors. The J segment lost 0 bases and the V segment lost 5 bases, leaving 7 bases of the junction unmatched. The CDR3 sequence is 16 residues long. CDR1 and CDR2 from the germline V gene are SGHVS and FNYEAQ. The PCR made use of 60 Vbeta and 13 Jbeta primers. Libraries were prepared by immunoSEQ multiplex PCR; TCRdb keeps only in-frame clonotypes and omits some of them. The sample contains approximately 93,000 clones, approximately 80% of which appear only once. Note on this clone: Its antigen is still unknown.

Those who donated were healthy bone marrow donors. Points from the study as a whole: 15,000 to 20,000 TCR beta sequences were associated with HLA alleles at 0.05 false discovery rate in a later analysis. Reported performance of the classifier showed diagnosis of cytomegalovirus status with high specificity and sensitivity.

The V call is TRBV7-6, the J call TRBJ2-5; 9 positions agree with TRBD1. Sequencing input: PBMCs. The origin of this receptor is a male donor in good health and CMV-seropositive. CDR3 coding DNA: TGTGCCAGCAGCACGCGGGACAGGGCGTACCAAGAGACCCAGTACTTC. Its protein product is CASSTRDRAYQETQYF.